The TCR beta chain described here comes from a study of T cells after yellow fever vaccination. The study's findings and limits: Peak timing came faster in the weaker secondary response, day 5 versus 15. Subsequent booster samples again held most clones from primary vaccination (around 96% CD4, just under 90% CD8).

From the 5' RACE reads, TCRdb called clonotypes with MiXCR, one entry per CDR3 protein. The data show roughly 170,000 distinct CDR3 sequences, 5.5% to 7.5% seen once. This clonotype has just a few counts. The antigen is unknown. Sequences were derived from CD4+ T cells sorted from PBMCs, sampled on the day of the first yellow fever vaccination. The clonotype was recovered from a man younger than 35 who received the YFV17D yellow fever vaccine.

The CDR3 spells CASSFLGGTDTQYF. CDR3 DNA sequence: TGCGCCAGCAGCTTTTTGGGGGGCACAGATACGCAGTATTTT. The genes are TRBV5-1 and TRBJ2-3; TRBD1 or TRBD2 may be the D gene (5 bases each). Trimming shortened V by 2 bases and J by 1 base, and 8 bases separated the two germline ends. The CDR3 totals 14 residues. Germline V gene sequence: CDR1 SGHRS, CDR2 YFSETQ.